Shown below are 20 T cell receptor beta chains from a single sample sequenced in a study of glioma-infiltrating T cells. TCR alpha and beta CDR3 regions were amplified from RNA using iRepertoire nested multiplex PCR. From the multiplex PCR reads, TCRdb called clonotypes with MiXCR, one entry per CDR3 protein. The sample comprises some 160,000 distinct CDR3 sequences, about 47% of which are singletons, and around 5% rests with the top ten. Sequenced sample: glioma tissue, nonneoplastic brain tissue, or PBMCs (not recorded which). The origin of the receptors is a human donor with low-grade glioma or glioblastoma, undergoing nonglioma brain surgery, or in good health (not recorded which).

Concerning this clonotype: This may be a read error: a much more frequent sequence differs by one nucleotide. This rearrangement joins TRBV7-2 to TRBJ1-6, with a tentative D call TRBD1 (5 bases). This CDR3 has 16 residues. Germline V gives CDR1 SGHTA, CDR2 FQGNSA. Written as DNA, the CDR3 is TGTGCCAGCAGCTTTGGCCTCACAGGTTTTAATTCACCCATCCACTTT. Translated: CASSFGLTGFNSPIHF. Full variable domain (rest looked up from reference TRBV7-2 and TRBJ1-6): GAGVSQSPSNKVTEKGKDVELRCDPISGHTALYWYRQSLGQGLEFLIYFQGNSAPDKSGLPSDRFSAERTGGSVSTLTIQRTQQEDSAVYLCASSFGLTGFNSPIHFGNGTRLTVT.

This clonotype was picked up many times. The rearrangement uses TRBV27 and TRBJ1-4, with TRBD1 matching 8 bases. With 6 bases clipped from V and 9 bases from J, the junction kept 9 bases outside the gene matches. Germline loops: CDR1 MNHEY, CDR2 SMNVEV (reference sequence). The CDR3 consists of 14 residues. CDR3 amino acids: CASRLGQDGQKLFF. The CDR3 DNA reads TGTGCCAGCAGACTGGGACAGGACGGCCAAAAACTGTTTTTT.

This clonotype is classed as medium-sized. This chain uses TRBV27 with TRBJ2-7; 7 nucleotides agree with TRBD2. In germline, CDR1 is MNHEY, CDR2 SMNVEV (reference sequence). Trimming cost V 6 bases and J 4 bases; bases outside gene matches: 9. CDR3 length: 14 residues. CDR3 DNA sequence: TGTGCCAGCAGCGTAGGCGGGAGTGGTTACGAGCAGTACTTC. Its translation: CASSVGGSGYEQYF.

For this clonotype: An end of the junction differs from the germline gene, which may be a read error. The chain uses TRBV20-1 and TRBJ2-2; 15 positions agree with TRBD2. Per germline, CDR1 DFQATT and CDR2 SNEGSKA (reference sequence). CDR3 length equals 15 residues. The CDR3: CSARGTSGREWELFF. In DNA form, the CDR3 reads TGCAGTGCTAGAGGGACTAGCGGGAGGGAGTGGGAGCTATTTTTT.

Comment on this clonotype: This sequence may be a read error, since a much larger clone differs from it by one base. The chain links TRBV28 to TRBJ2-5, with D tentatively TRBD1 or TRBD2 (5 bases each). Trimming took 5 bases from V and 7 from J, leaving 14 bases between them. Germline loops: CDR1 MDHEN, CDR2 SYDVKM. This CDR3 is 13 amino acids long. The DNA of the CDR3 is TGTGCCAGCAGTCCGGGACGGCCTTCGACCCAGTACTTC. As protein: CASSPGRPSTQYF.

Turning to this clonotype: A read error is possible here, since a much larger clone lies one base away. V and J are TRBV2 and TRBJ2-3; 7 nucleotides align to TRBD1. This CDR3 is 14 amino acids long. The V gene's germline CDR1 is SNHLY and CDR2 FYNNEI. The CDR3 here is CASSGTGVTDAQYF. The DNA for the CDR3 is TGTGCCAGCAGTGGGACAGGAGTCACAGATGCGCAGTATTTT.

The J gene is TRBJ2-5, the V gene TRBV20-1, with D possibly being TRBD2 (5 bases). Germline CDR1 and CDR2: DFQATT and SNEGSKA (reference sequence). There are 14 residues in the CDR3. V was trimmed by 3 bases and J by 1 base, leaving 12 bases between them. The CDR3 region has the DNA TGCAGTGCTAGCCTGGGCACTAGCCAAGAGACCCAGTACTTC. Encoded protein: CSASLGTSQETQYF.

This clonotype was recorded a few times. The rearrangement joins TRBV3-1 to TRBJ2-2; no clear D gene. This CDR3 has 15 amino acids. Trimming cost V 4 bases and J 7 bases, with 16 bases left between them. Germline V gene sequence: CDR1 LGHDT, CDR2 YNNKEL (reference sequence). In DNA form, the CDR3 reads TGTGCCAGCAGCCCCCGGACGGATTCGGACGGGGAGCTGTTTTTT. This gives the protein CASSPRTDSDGELFF.

The sample holds a few counts of this clonotype. This may come from a read error, since a much larger clone is one base off. V usage is TRBV28 and J usage is TRBJ1-2; D is perhaps TRBD1 (6 bases). Trimming shortened V by 10 bases and J by 4 bases, and 19 bases separated the two germline ends. The germline V gene encodes CDR1 MDHEN and CDR2 SYDVKM. The CDR3 has 14 residues. CDR3 sequence reads: CAIGGGGPGYGYTF. The DNA for the CDR3 is TGTGCCATCGGGGGTGGGGGGCCGGGCTATGGCTACACCTTC.

This clonotype appeared a few times. CDR3 sequence reads: CASSLYSGEQFF. The CDR3, as DNA: TGTGCCAGCAGCTTGTACTCCGGTGAGCAGTTCTTC. The J gene is TRBJ2-1, the V gene TRBV5-5; D not resolved. Germline V gene data show CDR1 as SGHKS and CDR2 as YYEKEE (reference sequence). The CDR3 has 12 amino acids. The germline V and J ends were trimmed by 1 base and 9 bases, with 8 bases remaining between them.

This clonotype has a count of ten or more. The V call is TRBV4-1, the J call TRBJ2-3; TRBD2 matches at 7 bases. Germline V gene lookup returns CDR1 MGHRA and CDR2 YSYEKL. The CDR3 has 16 amino acids. The junction had 7 bases not matched to a gene; V was cut back by 4 bases and J by 0 bases. The CDR3 DNA reads as TGCGCCAGCAGCCTCATTAGCGGGTCTAGCACAGATACGCAGTATTTT. Protein sequence: CASSLISGSSTDTQYF.

Of note for this clonotype: This may be a read error: a much more frequent sequence differs by one nucleotide. The rearrangement joins TRBV20-1 to TRBJ2-1; no definite D call. Trimming left V 7 bases short and J 8 bases short, with 12 bases between. From germline, CDR1 is DFQATT and CDR2 SNEGSKA (reference sequence). This CDR3 is built from 11 residues. CDR3 sequence: CSDAFKYEQFF. The CDR3 nucleotides read TGCAGTGACGCCTTTAAATATGAGCAGTTCTTC.

Worth noting for this clonotype: A much bigger clone sits one base away, suggesting this may be a read error. V is TRBV24-1 and J is TRBJ2-1; D is unclear. Germline values: CDR1 KGHDR, CDR2 SFDVKD. The CDR3 runs to 11 residues. The V end lost 5 bases, the J end lost 8 bases, and 6 bases lay between the germline ends. The CDR3 region is CATSGRDEQFF. In nucleotides, the CDR3 is TGTGCCACCAGTGGGCGCGATGAGCAGTTCTTC.

On this clonotype: With a much larger clone just one base away, this may be a read error. The V and J genes are TRBV2 and TRBJ1-1, with a tentative D call TRBD1 (5 bases). Germline CDR1 reads SNHLY; CDR2 reads FYNNEI. V was cut by 5 bases and J by 4 bases, with 11 bases left in between. The CDR3 is made up of 13 amino acids. The DNA of the CDR3 is TGTGCCAGCAGTTATTTTCAGGGCACTGAAGCTTTCTTT. This sequence encodes CASSYFQGTEAFF.

There are a few counts of this clonotype. This chain joins TRBV19 and TRBJ2-2, with 7 bases lining up with TRBD1. The CDR3 covers 14 residues. The germline V gene encodes CDR1 LNHDA and CDR2 SQIVND (reference sequence). V shed 7 bases, J shed 2 bases, and the junction held 4 bases outside the gene matches. CDR3 sequence: CASMRQGNTGELFF. CDR3 bases: TGTGCCAGTATGAGACAGGGAAACACCGGGGAGCTGTTTTTT.

In its sample, this clonotype was seen many times. The chain joins TRBV12-3 or TRBV12-4 to TRBJ1-2, with D hard to call. This CDR3 is built from 12 residues. V was cut by 7 bases and J by 6 bases, with 12 bases left in between. DNA of the CDR3: TGTGCCAGCACTAAGACGGATCATGGCTACACCTTC. Encoded protein: CASTKTDHGYTF.

V and J are TRBV28 and TRBJ2-3, with 11 bases aligning to TRBD1. CDR1 is MDHEN, CDR2 SYDVKM, per germline. The junction had 7 bases not matched to a gene; V was cut back by 6 bases and J by 2 bases. The CDR3 has 16 residues. For the CDR3, the DNA is TGTGCCAGCAGCTCCGGACAGGGGGCCCTCACAGATACGCAGTATTTT. As protein: CASSSGQGALTDTQYF.

This clonotype was observed at least ten times. The V and J genes are TRBV10-3 and TRBJ2-5; 11 nucleotides agree with TRBD2. Germline-derived CDR1 and CDR2 are ENHRY and SYGVKD. The ends lost 10 bases at V and 3 bases at J; junction bases unmatched: 4. The CDR3 is 13 residues long. The CDR3 sequence is CATGTSGEETQYF. DNA for the CDR3: TGTGCCACCGGGACTAGCGGAGAAGAGACCCAGTACTTC.

This clonotype came up many times. The chain joins TRBV15 to TRBJ2-2, with 7 bases matching TRBD1. There are 17 residues in the CDR3. Losses at the gene ends were 0 bases for V and 0 bases for J; bases not matched to a gene: 4. CDR1 LNHNV and CDR2 YYDKDF come from the germline V gene (reference sequence). The CDR3 spells CATSRDRDSPNTGELFF. DNA of the CDR3: TGTGCCACCAGCAGAGATCGGGACAGCCCGAACACCGGGGAGCTGTTTTTT.

A remark on this clonotype: This could be a read error, since a much larger clone is one nucleotide away. Since no conserved phenylalanine or tryptophan closes the CDR3, a read error is the likely cause. The rearrangement links TRBV7-2 to TRBJ2-4, with TRBD1 identical over 8 bases. Germline values: CDR1 SGHTA, CDR2 FQGNSA. This CDR3 region has 15 residues. V shed 1 base and J 7 bases; nucleotides not matched to a gene: 6. The CDR3 region is CASSLGGSGGNIQYL. CDR3 nucleotides: TGTGCCAGCAGCTTAGGAGGGTCAGGGGGCAACATTCAGTACTTA.